This T cell receptor beta chain was captured by sequencing in a study of regulatory T cells in long-lasting Graves disease. Whole-study context: Antithyroid drug intake by newly diagnosed Graves' patients had lasted under 3 months.

Arm-PCR of CDR3 regions and iRepertoire HTBI primers were used to build TCR beta libraries. TCRdb re-analysed the multiplex PCR reads in MiXCR, keeping a single row per CDR3 protein. The sample lists 400,000 to 500,000 distinct CDR3 sequences, 16% occurring once. Study outcomes and limitations: No thyroid tissue was studied; the work used peripheral blood only. Persistent disease preferred TRBV28, TRBJ1-2 and TRBJ2-5.

The V end lost 0 bases, the J end lost 5 bases, and 11 bases lay between the germline ends. Germline V CDR1 and CDR2: SNHLY, FYNNEI. CDR3 length: 15 residues. Comments on this clonotype: The antigen is not known. A read error may explain this, as a much larger clone is one base away.

Stated time point: newly diagnosed GD, antithyroid drugs for less than 3 months. Extracted RNA from PBMCs served as the source of the TCR library. This sample was also put to use in a study of T cells in Graves' hyperthyroidism and ophthalmopathy.

The sequence was obtained from a woman between 25 and 40 years old with Graves disease. J is TRBJ2-1 and V is TRBV2; either TRBD1 or TRBD2 may supply D (5 bases each). The starting material was peripheral blood mononuclear cells (PBMCs), obtained at new diagnosis, from a patient treated with antithyroid drugs. The CDR3 DNA reads as TGTGCCAGCAGTGAAGCTTGGGGGACGAACAATGAGCAGTTCTTC. This translates into CASSEAWGTNNEQFF.